These 6 T cell receptor beta chains came from one sample sequenced in a study of shared clonotypes between healthy human individuals. Clones were read by immunoSEQ multiplex PCR, and TCRdb kept only the in-frame ones, dropping some. This table holds 2 million to 2.5 million clones, around 95% found once. Specimen: naive CD4+ T cells sorted from blood. Subset in this sample: CD45RA+ positively selected. The receptors derive from a young man in good health.

The CDR3 sequence: CASSLDEGELFF. The CDR3 DNA follows: TGTGCCAGCTCCCTCGACGAGGGGGAGCTGTTTTTT. The rearrangement uses TRBV18 and TRBJ2-2, with D hard to call. CDR3 length: 12 residues. Trimming left V 6 bases short and J 8 bases short, with 10 bases between. Germline V CDR1 and CDR2: KGHSH, LQKENI.

The chain combines TRBV14 with TRBJ2-7; possible D gene TRBD1, 6 bases. V lost 0 bases and J lost 6, with 9 bases in between. From germline, CDR1 is SGHDN and CDR2 FVKESK. The CDR3 is made up of 13 amino acids. CDR3 sequence (DNA): TGTGCCAGCAGCCAAGATCTGGACAGCGAGCAGTACTTC. Its translation is CASSQDLDSEQYF.

This chain's CDR3 is CASSSTGIGEQYF. The CDR3 nucleotides read TGTGCCAGCAGTTCGACAGGGATAGGCGAGCAGTACTTC. V gene TRBV27 combines with J gene TRBJ2-7; the match to TRBD1 covers 7 bases. Per germline, CDR1 MNHEY and CDR2 SMNVEV (reference sequence). V was pared by 4 bases and J by 6 bases, with 6 bases of the junction left unmatched. This CDR3 has 13 amino acids.

In regard to this clone: Other DNA sequences within the sample encode an identical CDR3. The rearrangement joins TRBV19 to TRBJ1-2; D ambiguous. Germline values: CDR1 LNHDA, CDR2 SQIVND (reference sequence). Trimming pared 3 bases from V and 2 bases from J, leaving 7 bases between. This CDR3 has 13 residues. CDR3: CASSMGGNYGYTF. The CDR3 DNA reads TGTGCCAGTAGTATGGGTGGGAACTATGGCTACACCTTC.

The V call is TRBV2, the J call TRBJ2-7; D call uncertain. V was shortened by 1 base and J by 9 bases, with 7 bases between the two germline ends. This CDR3 is built from 11 residues. Germline lookup yields CDR1 SNHLY and CDR2 FYNNEI. The CDR3 loop reads CASSEGTGQYF. The CDR3 DNA sequence: TGTGCCAGCAGTGAAGGGACCGGGCAGTACTTC.

The chain uses TRBV6-6 and TRBJ2-7, with TRBD1 identical over 11 bases. The germline V gene encodes CDR1 MNHNY and CDR2 SVGAGI (reference sequence). Germline trimming cut 5 bases from V and 5 bases from J; bases unmatched to any gene: 8. The CDR3 is 15 residues long. The DNA of the CDR3 is TGTGCCAGCAGTCACCCGGGACAGGGGGGCCACGAGCAGTACTTC. It encodes CASSHPGQGGHEQYF.